The 32 T cell receptor beta chains presented below share a single source sample, sequenced in a study of T cells in Graves' hyperthyroidism and ophthalmopathy. Researchers amplified the TCR beta CDR3 regions from RNA transcripts. The study used the HTBI primer set for a first-round RT-PCR of the TCR CDR3. One entry per CDR3 protein, called by TCRdb with MiXCR from the multiplex PCR reads. The sample records roughly 200,000 distinct CDR3 sequences, about 17% being singletons. The sequenced sample was blood. All receptors come from a man in his forties with Graves' hyperthyroidism.

This clonotype was observed many times. The rearrangement uses TRBV5-1 and TRBJ2-2; no reliable D call. The germline CDR1 and CDR2 sequences are SGHRS and YFSETQ. V gave up 5 bases and J gave up 3 bases, with 11 bases separating them. This CDR3 has 14 amino acids. CDR3 loop: CASRNKEDTGELFF. CDR3 sequence (DNA): TGCGCCAGCAGGAATAAGGAAGACACCGGGGAGCTGTTTTTT.

The chain recombines TRBV4-3 with TRBJ1-1, with 9 bases aligning to TRBD1. In germline, CDR1 is LGHNA, CDR2 YSLEER. Trimming at V came to 3 bases and at J to 11 bases, leaving 16 bases not matched to a gene. The CDR3 has 16 amino acids. The CDR3, as DNA: TGCGCCAGCAGCCAGGGACCGGGACAGGGTACAAGGTGGGCTTTCTTT. Its protein product is CASSQGPGQGTRWAFF.

This clonotype was recorded many times. The genes are TRBV7-9 and TRBJ2-7, with 7 bases aligning to TRBD1. The CDR3 contains 14 residues. The V gene end was trimmed by 4 bases and the J gene end by 2 bases; junction bases not matched to a gene: 5. Germline CDR1 reads SEHNR; CDR2 reads FQNEAQ (reference sequence). The CDR3 sequence: CASSSETGAYEQYF. CDR3 coding DNA: TGTGCCAGCAGCTCCGAAACAGGGGCCTACGAGCAGTACTTC.

This clonotype has more than one count but fewer than ten. V and J are TRBV20-1 and TRBJ2-2; D remains unclear. The CDR3 is 13 residues long. Germline assignment: CDR1 DFQATT and CDR2 SNEGSKA (reference sequence). V was clipped by 0 bases and J by 8 bases, with 10 bases between them. In nucleotides, the CDR3 is TGCAGTGCTAGAGATACCCCCCTTGGGGAGCTGTTTTTT. Translating gives CSARDTPLGELFF.

This clonotype appeared many times. The rearrangement joins TRBV27 to TRBJ1-2; a weak D match, TRBD1 (5 bases). The CDR3 sequence is 13 residues long. Germline-derived CDR1 and CDR2 are MNHEY and SMNVEV (reference sequence). The V end was cut by 2 bases, the J end by 4 bases, with 8 bases between. The CDR3 spells CASSLKGLYGYTF. CDR3 bases: TGTGCCAGCAGTTTAAAGGGGCTCTATGGCTACACCTTC.

This clonotype occurred many times. The rearrangement joins TRBV20-1 to TRBJ1-1; D possibly corresponds to TRBD1 (6 bases). This CDR3 region has 11 residues. The germline CDR1 and CDR2 sequences are DFQATT and SNEGSKA (reference sequence). Trimming stripped 8 bases from V and 5 bases from J, with 12 bases between. The CDR3 DNA is TGCAGTACAGGGCCGGGGACTGAAGCTTTCTTT. This encodes CSTGPGTEAFF.

There are a few counts of this clonotype. The V call is TRBV29-1, the J call TRBJ2-7, with D hard to call. Germline assignment: CDR1 SQVTM and CDR2 ANQGSEA. The CDR3 spans 12 residues. With 7 bases removed from V and 2 bases from J, the gap between germline ends came to 12 bases. The CDR3 is CSASLDPYEQYF. Here the CDR3 DNA reads TGCAGCGCCTCGTTGGACCCCTACGAGCAGTACTTC.

This clonotype was observed many times. The gene calls are TRBV12-3 or TRBV12-4 and TRBJ1-3; D not resolved. The CDR3 is 15 residues long. V lost 7 bases, J lost 4 bases, and 17 bases lay in between. Here the CDR3 DNA reads TGTGCCAGCACCCTGGGTCCGCATCCCGGAAACACCATATATTTT. It specifies CASTLGPHPGNTIYF.

The genes are TRBV20-1 and TRBJ2-7, with D maybe TRBD1 (7 bases). V was shortened by 6 bases and J by 9 bases, with 21 bases between the two germline ends. The CDR3 totals 13 residues. Germline CDR1 reads DFQATT; CDR2 reads SNEGSKA (reference sequence). This chain's CDR3 is CSAPEGALSGQYF. The CDR3 coding sequence is TGCAGTGCCCCGGAGGGGGCGCTGAGTGGGCAGTACTTC.

Comments on this clonotype: Just one base apart from a much larger clone, this may be a read error. The chain has TRBV2 and TRBJ2-5; D is perhaps TRBD1 or TRBD2 (5 bases each). Germline V gives CDR1 SNHLY, CDR2 FYNNEI. The CDR3 runs 15 residues. For the CDR3, the DNA is TGTACCAGCAGTGAAGCGGACGGGACCTTAGAGACCCAGTACTTC. This encodes CTSSEADGTLETQYF. The full variable domain, its missing parts supplied by reference TRBV2 and TRBJ2-5, is EPEVTQTPSHQVTQMGQEVILRCVPISNHLYFYWYRQILGQKVEFLVSFYNNEISEKSEIFDDQFSVERPDGSNFTLKIRSTKLEDSAMYFCTSSEADGTLETQYFGPGTRLLVL.

This clonotype was picked up a small number of times. This chain links TRBV4-3 with TRBJ2-1; no clear D gene. This CDR3 region has 13 residues. V shed 5 bases and J shed 4 bases, with 9 bases lying between them. Germline V gene sequence: CDR1 LGHNA, CDR2 YSLEER. The CDR3: CASSTGPYNEQFF. As DNA, the CDR3 is TGCGCCAGCAGCACCGGGCCATACAATGAGCAGTTCTTC.

This clonotype was counted at least ten times. The CDR3 sequence: CASREQGVDYGYTF. CDR3 nucleotide sequence: TGTGCCAGCAGGGAACAGGGGGTTGACTATGGCTACACCTTC. The chain carries TRBV6-1 and TRBJ1-2, with 8 nucleotides matching TRBD1. The J segment lost 3 bases and the V segment lost 6 bases, leaving 6 bases of the junction unmatched. This CDR3 is built from 14 residues. Germline V gene data show CDR1 as MNHNS and CDR2 as SASEGT.

This clonotype has a count of ten or more. The chain carries TRBV6-2 or TRBV6-3 and TRBJ2-2, with D uncertain. The CDR3 is made up of 16 amino acids. V was cut by 6 bases and J by 3 bases, with 17 bases left in between. Per the germline V gene, CDR1 is MNHEY and CDR2 is SVGEGT. CDR3 bases: TGTGCCAGCAGCCCCCCCGGTTGGGTGGACACCGGGGAGCTGTTTTTT. Protein: CASSPPGWVDTGELFF.

In its sample, this clonotype was seen many times. This chain joins TRBV7-2 and TRBJ2-7; 10 bases fit TRBD1. CDR3 length equals 15 residues. J lost 3 bases, V lost 3 bases, and 5 bases had no gene match. CDR1 is SGHTA and CDR2 is FQGNSA in the germline V gene. CDR3 in amino acids: CASSFDRGRFYEQYF. CDR3 nucleotides: TGTGCCAGCAGCTTTGACAGGGGGCGTTTCTACGAGCAGTACTTC.

This clonotype was counted many times. This chain links TRBV7-9 with TRBJ2-3, with D maybe TRBD2 (6 bases). This CDR3 is 18 amino acids long. V gave up 4 bases and J gave up 8 bases, with 28 bases separating them. Germline V CDR1 and CDR2: SEHNR, FQNEAQ (reference sequence). CDR3 coding DNA: TGTGCCAGCAGCTGGACCGAGAGGGTGAGGGGAGGAGTCCTTACGCAGTATTTT. Protein product: CASSWTERVRGGVLTQYF. Looking up the rest from reference TRBV7-9 and TRBJ2-3 gives the full variable domain: DTGVSQNPRHKITKRGQNVTFRCDPISEHNRLYWYRQTLGQGPEFLTYFQNEAQLEKSRLLSDRFSAERPKGSFSTLEIQRTEQGDSAMYLCASSWTERVRGGVLTQYFGPGTRLTVL.

This clonotype has at least ten counts. The rearrangement links TRBV28 to TRBJ1-3; 8 bases map to TRBD1. The CDR3 length is 16 residues. The ends lost 4 bases at V and 1 base at J; junction bases unmatched: 6. The germline V gene encodes CDR1 MDHEN and CDR2 SYDVKM. The CDR3 nucleotides read TGTGCCAGCAGTTCTACACAGGGGGTTTCTGGAAACACCATATATTTT. It translates to CASSSTQGVSGNTIYF. The full variable domain, its missing parts supplied by reference TRBV28 and TRBJ1-3, is DVKVTQSSRYLVKRTGEKVFLECVQDMDHENMFWYRQDPGLGLRLIYFSYDVKMKEKGDIPEGYSVSREKKERFSLILESASTNQTSMYLCASSSTQGVSGNTIYFGEGSWLTVV.

V usage is TRBV4-3 and J usage is TRBJ2-7; maybe TRBD1 (6 bases). The CDR3 loop spans 15 amino acids. Trimming pared 4 bases from V and 3 bases from J, leaving 16 bases between. Germline V gene lookup returns CDR1 LGHNA and CDR2 YSLEER. The chain's CDR3 is CASSPSQGHFYEQYF. The CDR3 region has the DNA TGCGCCAGCAGCCCAAGCCAGGGACACTTCTACGAGCAGTACTTC.

This clonotype was seen at least ten times. This chain links TRBV3-1 with TRBJ2-2, with D perhaps matching TRBD2 (5 bases). Between the trimmed V and J ends, which lost 0 bases and 4 bases, there was a span of 15 bases. Germline CDR1 reads LGHDT; CDR2 reads YNNKEL (reference sequence). This CDR3 comprises 17 residues. The CDR3 protein is CASSQDPVPSGTGELFF. The CDR3 DNA reads TGTGCCAGCAGCCAAGATCCGGTCCCAAGCGGCACCGGGGAGCTGTTTTTT.

This clonotype was observed at least ten times. The V call is TRBV7-9, the J call TRBJ2-7; D not resolved. In germline, CDR1 is SEHNR, CDR2 FQNEAQ (reference sequence). The CDR3 contains 12 residues. V gave up 1 base and J gave up 5 bases, with 6 bases separating them. The DNA for the CDR3 is TGTGCCAGCAGCTTAGGTATCCACGAGCAGTACTTC. Translation: CASSLGIHEQYF.

This clonotype was seen more than once but under ten times. The rearrangement links TRBV18 to TRBJ2-1, with a possible D match to TRBD1 (5 bases). The germline V gene has CDR1 KGHSH and CDR2 LQKENI. Deletions cut 3 bases from V and 5 bases from J, with 17 bases between. This CDR3 is 16 amino acids long. As DNA, the CDR3 is TGTGCCAGCTCACCTGTGGAAAGTCAGGGAAACAATGAGCAGTTCTTC. This encodes CASSPVESQGNNEQFF.

This clonotype was detected only a few times. A junction boundary mismatches the germline segment, possibly from a read error. The V gene is TRBV20-1, the J gene TRBJ2-5; TRBD1 agrees at 7 bases. This CDR3 region has 13 residues. The germline V gene has CDR1 DFQATT and CDR2 SNEGSKA (reference sequence). This CDR3 reads CSARTGTQENQYF. The CDR3 nucleotides read TGCAGTGCTAGGACAGGGACCCAAGAGAACCAGTACTTC.

A remark on this clonotype: A read error may be the cause here, since a much bigger clone is one base away. This chain joins TRBV3-1 and TRBJ1-6; the D is unclear. Germline V gives CDR1 LGHDT, CDR2 YNNKEL (reference sequence). The CDR3 contains 13 residues. The CDR3 is CATRGSYNSPPHF. CDR3 nucleotide sequence: TGTGCCACCCGGGGTTCCTATAATTCACCCCCCCACTTT.

This clonotype was seen repeatedly, ten times or more. V usage is TRBV6-1 and J usage is TRBJ2-1; D unresolved. The CDR3 has 12 amino acids. V was cut by 6 bases and J by 5 bases, with 8 bases left in between. Germline CDR1 is MNHNS and CDR2 is SASEGT. The CDR3 spells CASRWGNNEQFF. DNA for the CDR3: TGTGCCAGCAGGTGGGGAAACAATGAGCAGTTCTTC.

This clonotype was observed at least ten times. The CDR3 DNA reads TGTGCCAGCAGTGAAGAACGCAGGATCTACACCTTC. Amino acids: CASSEERRIYTF. This chain links TRBV2 with TRBJ1-2, with unresolved D. The germline V gene has CDR1 SNHLY and CDR2 FYNNEI. The CDR3 totals 12 residues. V lost 1 base and J lost 10, with 10 bases in between.

The J gene is TRBJ1-4, the V gene TRBV12-3 or TRBV12-4; D unclear. Trimming left V 11 bases short and J 2 bases short, with 12 bases between. The CDR3 contains 13 residues. Here the CDR3 DNA reads TGTGCCTGTCCGGGTGGGACTAATGAAAAACTGTTTTTT. Translated: CACPGGTNEKLFF.

Here the CDR3 DNA reads TGCGCCAGCAGCTTGGTAGGGACGGAGACCCAGTACTTC. Translated, it gives CASSLVGTETQYF. The rearrangement uses TRBV5-1 and TRBJ2-5; possibly TRBD1 or TRBD2 for D (5 bases each). V lost 0 bases and J 5 bases, leaving 8 bases between the germline ends. The CDR3 consists of 13 residues. Germline V gene data show CDR1 as SGHRS and CDR2 as YFSETQ. The variable domain in full, completed from reference TRBV5-1 and TRBJ2-5, reads KAGVTQTPRYLIKTRGQQVTLSCSPISGHRSVSWYQQTPGQGLQFLFEYFSETQRNKGNFPGRFSGRQFSNSRSEMNVSTLELGDSALYLCASSLVGTETQYFGPGTRLLVL.

The V call is TRBV20-1, the J call TRBJ2-2; TRBD1 aligns across 8 bases. The CDR3 has 15 residues. V dropped 4 bases and J dropped 7; count of bases not matched to a gene: 11. Germline assignment: CDR1 DFQATT and CDR2 SNEGSKA (reference sequence). The CDR3 region has the DNA TGCAGTGCTATAATGGGACAGGCCATTGGCGGGGAGCTGTTTTTT. Protein sequence: CSAIMGQAIGGELFF.

The V call is TRBV7-8, the J call TRBJ2-1; D is uncertain. V lost 0 bases, J lost 15 bases, and 12 bases lay in between. CDR3 length equals 12 residues. Germline V CDR1 and CDR2: SGHVS, FQNEAQ. CDR3: CASSLAGWDWFF. The CDR3 bases are TGTGCCAGCAGCTTAGCAGGATGGGATTGGTTCTTC.

Many counts were recorded for this clonotype. This chain joins TRBV10-3 and TRBJ1-1, with D possibly matching TRBD1 (5 bases). The CDR3 consists of 13 residues. Germline V gene lookup returns CDR1 ENHRY and CDR2 SYGVKD. V gave up 6 bases and J gave up 0 bases, with 8 bases separating them. CDR3 nucleotide sequence: TGTGCCATCAGGGGGGGAATGAACACTGAAGCTTTCTTT. It codes for CAIRGGMNTEAFF.

This clonotype appeared a few times. The CDR3 region has the DNA TGTGCCGCAACTAGTTTTAAGTACGAGCAGTACTTC. Encoded protein: CAATSFKYEQYF. The chain combines TRBV30 with TRBJ2-7, with D possibly TRBD2 on 5 matching bases. The V end was cut by 8 bases, the J end by 4 bases, with 15 bases between. The length of the CDR3 is 12 residues. CDR1 and CDR2 (germline): GTSNPN, SVGIG (reference sequence). Combining the CDR3 with reference TRBV30 and TRBJ2-7 gives the whole variable domain SQTIHQWPATLVQPVGSPLSLECTVEGTSNPNLYWYRQAAGRGLQLLFYSVGIGQISSEVPQNLSASRPQDRQFILSSKKLLLSDSGFYLCAATSFKYEQYFGPGTRLTVT.

V and J are TRBV29-1 and TRBJ1-5; D not resolved. From germline, CDR1 is SQVTM and CDR2 ANQGSEA. V lost 4 bases and J lost 4, with 11 bases in between. The CDR3 contains 13 residues. The CDR3 loop reads CSVAPGLNQPQHF. CDR3 nucleotides: TGCAGCGTTGCACCGGGCCTTAATCAGCCCCAGCATTTT. Complete variable domain (other parts from reference TRBV29-1 and TRBJ1-5): SAVISQKPSRDICQRGTSLTIQCQVDSQVTMMFWYRQQPGQSLTLIATANQGSEATYESGFVIDKFPISRPNLTFSTLTVSNMSPEDSSIYLCSVAPGLNQPQHFGDGTRLSIL.

This clonotype has at least ten counts. This chain connects TRBV12-3 or TRBV12-4 to TRBJ2-5; 9 nucleotides match TRBD1. The CDR3 spans 15 residues. J was trimmed by 5 bases and V by 5 bases; bases with no gene match: 9. The CDR3, as DNA: TGTGCCAGCAGTCCTGGACAGGGGTTGAGGGAGACCCAGTACTTC. Amino acid sequence: CASSPGQGLRETQYF.